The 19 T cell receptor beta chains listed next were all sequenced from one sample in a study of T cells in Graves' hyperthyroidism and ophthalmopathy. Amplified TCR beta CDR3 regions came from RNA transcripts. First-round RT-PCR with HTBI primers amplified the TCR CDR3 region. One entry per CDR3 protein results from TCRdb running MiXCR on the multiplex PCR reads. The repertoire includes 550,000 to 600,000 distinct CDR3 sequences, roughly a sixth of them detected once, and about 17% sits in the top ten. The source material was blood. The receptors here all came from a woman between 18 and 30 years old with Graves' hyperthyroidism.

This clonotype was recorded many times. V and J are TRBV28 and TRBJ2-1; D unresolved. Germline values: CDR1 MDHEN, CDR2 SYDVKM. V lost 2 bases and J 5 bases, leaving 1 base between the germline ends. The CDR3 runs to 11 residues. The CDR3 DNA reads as TGTGCCAGCAGTTTAAACAATGAGCAGTTCTTC. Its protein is CASSLNNEQFF.

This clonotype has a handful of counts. The CDR3 protein is CASSQGFSNEKLFF. In DNA form, the CDR3 reads TGTGCCAGCAGCCAAGGGTTCTCCAATGAAAAACTGTTTTTT. The V call is TRBV7-9, the J call TRBJ1-4; no clear D gene. Trimming shortened V by 5 bases and J by 5 bases, and 12 bases separated the two germline ends. Germline assignment: CDR1 SEHNR and CDR2 FQNEAQ (reference sequence). The CDR3 consists of 14 residues.

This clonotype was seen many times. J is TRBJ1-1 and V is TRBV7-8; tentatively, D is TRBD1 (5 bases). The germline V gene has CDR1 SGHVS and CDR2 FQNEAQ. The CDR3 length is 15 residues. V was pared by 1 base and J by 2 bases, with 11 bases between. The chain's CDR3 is CASSLVDSSNTEAFF. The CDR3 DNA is TGTGCCAGCAGCTTAGTCGACAGCTCTAACACTGAAGCTTTCTTT.

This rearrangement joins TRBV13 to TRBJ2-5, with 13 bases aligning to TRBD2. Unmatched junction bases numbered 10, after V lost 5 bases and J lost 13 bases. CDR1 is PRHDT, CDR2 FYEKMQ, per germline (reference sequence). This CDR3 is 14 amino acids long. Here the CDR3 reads CASSPRLAGGLPYF. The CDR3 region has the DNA TGTGCCAGCAGCCCCCGACTAGCGGGGGGCCTTCCGTACTTC.

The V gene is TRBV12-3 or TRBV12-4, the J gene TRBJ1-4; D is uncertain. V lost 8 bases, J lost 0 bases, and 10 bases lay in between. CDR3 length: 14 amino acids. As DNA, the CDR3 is TGTGCCAGCGGCAGGTGGGCAACTAATGAAAAACTGTTTTTT. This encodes CASGRWATNEKLFF.

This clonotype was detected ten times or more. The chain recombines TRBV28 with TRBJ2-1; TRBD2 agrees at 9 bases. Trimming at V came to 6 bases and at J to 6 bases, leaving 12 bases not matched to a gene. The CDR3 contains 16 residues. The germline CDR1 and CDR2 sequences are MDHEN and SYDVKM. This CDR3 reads CASSLHSGSWGNEQFF. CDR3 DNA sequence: TGTGCCAGCAGCCTTCATAGCGGGAGTTGGGGCAATGAGCAGTTCTTC.

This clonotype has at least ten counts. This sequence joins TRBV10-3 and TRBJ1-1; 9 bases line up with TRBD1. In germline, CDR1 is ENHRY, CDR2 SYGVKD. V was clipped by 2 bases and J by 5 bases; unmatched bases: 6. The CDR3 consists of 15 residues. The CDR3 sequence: CAISELQTGGTEAFF. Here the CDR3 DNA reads TGTGCCATCAGTGAGCTGCAGACAGGGGGTACTGAAGCTTTCTTT.

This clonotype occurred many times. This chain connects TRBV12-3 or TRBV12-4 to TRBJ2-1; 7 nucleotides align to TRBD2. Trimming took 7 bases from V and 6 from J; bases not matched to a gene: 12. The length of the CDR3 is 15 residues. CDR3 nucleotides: TGTGCCAGCACCCCGGGAGGCGGCGGTGGCAATGAGCAGTTCTTC. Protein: CASTPGGGGGNEQFF.

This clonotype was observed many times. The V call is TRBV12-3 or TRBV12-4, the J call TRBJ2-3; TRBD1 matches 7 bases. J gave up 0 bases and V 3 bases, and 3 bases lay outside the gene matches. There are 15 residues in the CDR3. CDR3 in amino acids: CASSFGDRSTDTQYF. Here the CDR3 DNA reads TGTGCCAGCAGTTTTGGGGACAGAAGCACAGATACGCAGTATTTT.

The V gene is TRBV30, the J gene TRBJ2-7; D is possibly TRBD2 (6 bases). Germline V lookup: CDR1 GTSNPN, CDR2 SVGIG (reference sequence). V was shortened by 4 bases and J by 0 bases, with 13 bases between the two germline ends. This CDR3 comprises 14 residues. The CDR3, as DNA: TGTGCCTGGATATCGGGGGATGGCTCCTACGAGCAGTACTTC. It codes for CAWISGDGSYEQYF.

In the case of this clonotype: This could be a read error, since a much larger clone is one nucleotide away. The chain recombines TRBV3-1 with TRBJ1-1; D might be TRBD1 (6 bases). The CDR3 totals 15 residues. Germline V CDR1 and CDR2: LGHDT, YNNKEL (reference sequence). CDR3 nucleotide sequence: TGTGCCAGCAGCCAAAGCCCGCCAGGGGTCCCTGAAGCTTCCTTT. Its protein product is CASSQSPPGVPEASF.

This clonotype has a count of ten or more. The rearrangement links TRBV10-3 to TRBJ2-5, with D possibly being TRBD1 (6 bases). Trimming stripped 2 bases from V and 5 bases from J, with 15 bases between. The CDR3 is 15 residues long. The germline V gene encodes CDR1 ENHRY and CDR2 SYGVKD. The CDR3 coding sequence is TGTGCCATCAGTGAGCCCGGGACACGGAGGGAGACCCAGTACTTC. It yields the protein CAISEPGTRRETQYF.

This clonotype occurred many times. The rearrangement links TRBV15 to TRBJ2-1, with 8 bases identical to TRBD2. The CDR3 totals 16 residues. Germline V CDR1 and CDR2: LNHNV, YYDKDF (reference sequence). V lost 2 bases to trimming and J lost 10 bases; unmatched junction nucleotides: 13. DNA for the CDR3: TGTGCCACCAGCAGAACTTGGGGACTAGGGGTCGAAGAGCAGTTCTTC. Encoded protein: CATSRTWGLGVEEQFF.

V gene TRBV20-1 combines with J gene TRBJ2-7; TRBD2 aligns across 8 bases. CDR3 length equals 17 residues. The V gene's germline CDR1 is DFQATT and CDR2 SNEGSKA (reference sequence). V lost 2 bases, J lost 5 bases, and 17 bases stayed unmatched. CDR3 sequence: CSARSVAGSQRAHEQYF. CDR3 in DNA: TGCAGTGCTAGATCTGTAGCGGGATCTCAACGCGCCCACGAGCAGTACTTC.

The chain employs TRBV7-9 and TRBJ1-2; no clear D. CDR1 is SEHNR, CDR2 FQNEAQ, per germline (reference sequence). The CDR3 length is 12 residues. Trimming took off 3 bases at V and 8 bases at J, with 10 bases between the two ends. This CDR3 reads CASSLDRTGYTF. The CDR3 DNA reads TGTGCCAGCAGCTTGGACCGTACCGGCTACACCTTC.

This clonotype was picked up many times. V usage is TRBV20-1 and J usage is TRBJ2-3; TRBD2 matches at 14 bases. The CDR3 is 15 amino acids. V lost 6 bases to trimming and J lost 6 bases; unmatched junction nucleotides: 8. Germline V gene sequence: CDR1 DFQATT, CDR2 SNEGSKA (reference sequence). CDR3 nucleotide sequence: TGCAGTGCGGTTAGACTAGCGGGGGGGCCGGATACGCAGTATTTT. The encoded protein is CSAVRLAGGPDTQYF.

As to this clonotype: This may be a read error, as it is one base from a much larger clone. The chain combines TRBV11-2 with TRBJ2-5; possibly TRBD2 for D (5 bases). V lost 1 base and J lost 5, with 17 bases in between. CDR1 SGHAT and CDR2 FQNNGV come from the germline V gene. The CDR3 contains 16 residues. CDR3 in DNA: TGTGCCAGCAGCTTAGGTTCGGCGTGGAGGCTCGAGACCCAGTACTTC. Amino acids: CASSLGSAWRLETQYF.

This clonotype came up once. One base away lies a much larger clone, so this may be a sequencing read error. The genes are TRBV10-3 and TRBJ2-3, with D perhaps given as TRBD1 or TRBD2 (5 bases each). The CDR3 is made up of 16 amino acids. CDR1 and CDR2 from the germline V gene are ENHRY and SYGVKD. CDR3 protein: CATSELGDGSTDTQYF. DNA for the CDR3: TGTGCCACCAGTGAGTTGGGGGACGGGAGCACAGATACGCAGTATTTT.

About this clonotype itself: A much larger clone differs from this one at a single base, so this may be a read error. CDR3 sequence: CAISGGPGELFF. The CDR3 nucleotides read TGTGCCATCAGTGGAGGTCCCGGGGAGCTGTTTTTT. The V and J genes are TRBV10-3 and TRBJ2-2; D is unclear. The CDR3 has 12 residues. Germline values: CDR1 ENHRY, CDR2 SYGVKD. The V end lost 4 bases, the J end lost 6 bases, and 6 bases lay between the germline ends.